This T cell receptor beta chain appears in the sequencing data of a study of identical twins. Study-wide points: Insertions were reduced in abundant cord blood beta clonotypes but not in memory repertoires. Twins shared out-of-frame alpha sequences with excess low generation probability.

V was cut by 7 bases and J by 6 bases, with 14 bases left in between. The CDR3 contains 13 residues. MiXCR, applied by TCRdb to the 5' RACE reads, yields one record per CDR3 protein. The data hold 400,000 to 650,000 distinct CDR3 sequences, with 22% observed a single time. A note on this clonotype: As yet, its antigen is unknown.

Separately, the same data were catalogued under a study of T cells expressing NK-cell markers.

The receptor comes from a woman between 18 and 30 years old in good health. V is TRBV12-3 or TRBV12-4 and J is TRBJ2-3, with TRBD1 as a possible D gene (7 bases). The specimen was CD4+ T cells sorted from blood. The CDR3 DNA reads TGTGCCAGCAAAAGGGCAGGGGGGGATACGCAGTATTTT. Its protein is CASKRAGGDTQYF.